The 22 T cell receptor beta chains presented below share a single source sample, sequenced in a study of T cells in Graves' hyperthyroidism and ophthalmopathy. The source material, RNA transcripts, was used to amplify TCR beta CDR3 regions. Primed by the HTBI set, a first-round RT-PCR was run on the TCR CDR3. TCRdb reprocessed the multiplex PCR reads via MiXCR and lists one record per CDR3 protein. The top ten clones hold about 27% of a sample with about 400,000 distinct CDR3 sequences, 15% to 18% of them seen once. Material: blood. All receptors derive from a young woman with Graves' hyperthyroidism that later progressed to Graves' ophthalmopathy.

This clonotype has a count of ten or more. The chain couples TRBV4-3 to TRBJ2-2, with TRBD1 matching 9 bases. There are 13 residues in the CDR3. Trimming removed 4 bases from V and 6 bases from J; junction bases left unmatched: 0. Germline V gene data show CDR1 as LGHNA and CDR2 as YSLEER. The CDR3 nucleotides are TGCGCCAGCAGCCGGGACAGGGCCGGGGAGCTGTTTTTT. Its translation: CASSRDRAGELFF.

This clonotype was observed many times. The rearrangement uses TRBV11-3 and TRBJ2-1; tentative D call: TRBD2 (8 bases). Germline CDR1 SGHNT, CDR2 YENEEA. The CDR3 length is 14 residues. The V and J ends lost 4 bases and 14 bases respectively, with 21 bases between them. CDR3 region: CASSSRQGLVGKFF. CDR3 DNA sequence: TGTGCCAGCAGCTCCCGACAGGGACTAGTAGGCAAGTTCTTC.

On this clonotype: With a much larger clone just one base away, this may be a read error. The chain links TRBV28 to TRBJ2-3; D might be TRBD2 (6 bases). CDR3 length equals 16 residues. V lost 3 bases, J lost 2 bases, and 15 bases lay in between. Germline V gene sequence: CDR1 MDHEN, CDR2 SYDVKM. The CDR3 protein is CASSFPRRDDTDTQYF. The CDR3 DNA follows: TGTGCCAGCAGTTTCCCTCGGCGGGACGACACAGATACGCAGTATTTT.

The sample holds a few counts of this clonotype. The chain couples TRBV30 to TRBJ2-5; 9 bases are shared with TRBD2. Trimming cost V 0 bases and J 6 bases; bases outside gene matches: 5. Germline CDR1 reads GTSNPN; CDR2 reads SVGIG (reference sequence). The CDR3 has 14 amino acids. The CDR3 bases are TGTGCCTGGAGTGTAAAAAGCGGGAGGAAGACCCAGTACTTC. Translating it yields CAWSVKSGRKTQYF. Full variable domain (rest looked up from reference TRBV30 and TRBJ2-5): SQTIHQWPATLVQPVGSPLSLECTVEGTSNPNLYWYRQAAGRGLQLLFYSVGIGQISSEVPQNLSASRPQDRQFILSSKKLLLSDSGFYLCAWSVKSGRKTQYFGPGTRLLVL.

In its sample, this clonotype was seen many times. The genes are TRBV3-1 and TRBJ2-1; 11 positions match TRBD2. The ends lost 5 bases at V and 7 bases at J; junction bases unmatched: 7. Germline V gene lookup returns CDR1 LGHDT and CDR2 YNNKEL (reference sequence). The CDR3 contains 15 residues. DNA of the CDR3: TGTGCCAGCAGCTCCCGAACTAGCGGGAGAAATGAGCAGTTCTTC. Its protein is CASSSRTSGRNEQFF.

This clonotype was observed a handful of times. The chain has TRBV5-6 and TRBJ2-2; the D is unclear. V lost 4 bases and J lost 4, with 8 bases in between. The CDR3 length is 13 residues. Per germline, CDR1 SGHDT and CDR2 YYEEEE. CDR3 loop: CASSGPITGELFF. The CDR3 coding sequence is TGTGCCAGCAGCGGACCGATCACCGGGGAGCTGTTTTTT.

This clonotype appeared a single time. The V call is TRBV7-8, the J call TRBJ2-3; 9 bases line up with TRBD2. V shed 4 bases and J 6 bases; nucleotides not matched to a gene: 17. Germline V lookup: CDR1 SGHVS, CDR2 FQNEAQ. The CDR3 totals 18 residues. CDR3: CASSSSLAGYIDGDTQYF. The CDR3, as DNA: TGTGCCAGCAGCTCGTCTCTAGCGGGATATATCGATGGGGATACGCAGTATTTT.

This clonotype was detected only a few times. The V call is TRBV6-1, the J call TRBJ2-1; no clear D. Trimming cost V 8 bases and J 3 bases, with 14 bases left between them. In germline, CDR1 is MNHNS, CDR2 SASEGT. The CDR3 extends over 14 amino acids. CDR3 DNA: TGTGCCAGCGCTAGGAGTGGCAGCTACAATGAGCAGTTCTTC. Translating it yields CASARSGSYNEQFF.

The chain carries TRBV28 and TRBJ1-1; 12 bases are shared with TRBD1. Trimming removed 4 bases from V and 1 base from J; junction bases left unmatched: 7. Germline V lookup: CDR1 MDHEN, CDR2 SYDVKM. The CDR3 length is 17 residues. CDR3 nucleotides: TGTGCCAGCAGTTCCCCGGGACAGGGGGCGCGGAACACTGAAGCTTTCTTT. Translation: CASSSPGQGARNTEAFF.

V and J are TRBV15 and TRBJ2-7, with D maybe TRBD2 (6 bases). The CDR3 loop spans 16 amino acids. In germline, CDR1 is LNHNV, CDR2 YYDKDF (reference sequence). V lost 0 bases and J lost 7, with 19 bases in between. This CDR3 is CATSRDRGTRLREQYF. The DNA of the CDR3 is TGTGCCACCAGCAGAGATCGCGGGACCCGGCTACGAGAGCAGTACTTC.

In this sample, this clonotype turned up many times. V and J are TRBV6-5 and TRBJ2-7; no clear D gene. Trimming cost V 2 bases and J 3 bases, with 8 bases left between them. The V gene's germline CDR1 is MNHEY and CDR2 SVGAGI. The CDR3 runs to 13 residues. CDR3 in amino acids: CASSYVSGYEQYF. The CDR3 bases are TGTGCCAGCAGTTACGTTTCAGGCTACGAGCAGTACTTC.

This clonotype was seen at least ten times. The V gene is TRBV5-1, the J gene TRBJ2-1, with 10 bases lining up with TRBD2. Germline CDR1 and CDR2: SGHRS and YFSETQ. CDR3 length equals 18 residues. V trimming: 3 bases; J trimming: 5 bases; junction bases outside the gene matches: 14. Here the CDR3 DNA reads TGCGCCAGCAGCTCCCTTGTCGGTGGACTAGCGGTAAACAATGAGCAGTTCTTC. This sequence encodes CASSSLVGGLAVNNEQFF.

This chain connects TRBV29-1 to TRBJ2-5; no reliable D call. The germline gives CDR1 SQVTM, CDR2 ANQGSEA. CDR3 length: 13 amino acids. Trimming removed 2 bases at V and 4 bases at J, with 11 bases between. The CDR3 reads CSVETNMGETQYF. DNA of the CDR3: TGCAGCGTTGAAACTAACATGGGAGAGACCCAGTACTTC.

CDR3 residues: CASSLRGAGQPQHF. The CDR3 DNA follows: TGTGCCAGCAGCTTACGGGGGGCAGGTCAGCCCCAGCATTTT. This chain joins TRBV7-9 and TRBJ1-5, with D tentatively TRBD1 (6 bases). CDR3 length: 14 amino acids. Trimming removed 2 bases at V and 6 bases at J, with 11 bases between. The germline CDR1 and CDR2 sequences are SEHNR and FQNEAQ (reference sequence).

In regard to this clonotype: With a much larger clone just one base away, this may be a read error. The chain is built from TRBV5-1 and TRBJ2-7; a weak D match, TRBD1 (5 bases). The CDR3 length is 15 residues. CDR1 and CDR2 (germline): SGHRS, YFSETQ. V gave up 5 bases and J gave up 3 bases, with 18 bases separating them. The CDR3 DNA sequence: TGCGCCAGCAGACCCGTTTTGCAGGGAATCTACGAGCAGTACTTC. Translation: CASRPVLQGIYEQYF.

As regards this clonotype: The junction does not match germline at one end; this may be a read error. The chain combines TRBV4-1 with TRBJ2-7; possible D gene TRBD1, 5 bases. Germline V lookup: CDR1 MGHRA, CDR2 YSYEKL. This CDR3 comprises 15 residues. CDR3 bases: TGCGCCGGCAGCCAAGTGATCAGGGAAGACTACGAGCAGTACTTC. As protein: CAGSQVIREDYEQYF.

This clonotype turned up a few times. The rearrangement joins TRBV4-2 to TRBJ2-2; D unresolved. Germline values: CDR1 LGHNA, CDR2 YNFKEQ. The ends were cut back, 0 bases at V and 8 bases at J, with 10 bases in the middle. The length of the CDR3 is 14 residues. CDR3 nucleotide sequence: TGTGCCAGCAGCCAAGAGTCCGGGTCAGGGGAGCTGTTTTTT. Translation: CASSQESGSGELFF.

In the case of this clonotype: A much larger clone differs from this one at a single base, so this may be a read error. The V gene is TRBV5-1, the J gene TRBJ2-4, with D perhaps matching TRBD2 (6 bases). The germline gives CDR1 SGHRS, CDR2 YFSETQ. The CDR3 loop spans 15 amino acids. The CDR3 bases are TGCGCCAGCAGCTTGGCCGGGAGCGCCAAAAACATTCGGTACTTC. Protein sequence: CASSLAGSAKNIRYF.

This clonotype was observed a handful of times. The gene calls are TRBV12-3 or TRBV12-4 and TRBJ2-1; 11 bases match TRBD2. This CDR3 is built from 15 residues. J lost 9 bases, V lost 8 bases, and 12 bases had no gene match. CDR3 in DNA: TGTGCCAGCTGTGGGACTAGCGGTTGGTGGGTTGAGCAGTTCTTC. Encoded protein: CASCGTSGWWVEQFF.

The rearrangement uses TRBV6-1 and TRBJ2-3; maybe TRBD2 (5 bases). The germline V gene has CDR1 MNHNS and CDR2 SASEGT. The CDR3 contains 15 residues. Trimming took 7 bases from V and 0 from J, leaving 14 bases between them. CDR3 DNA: TGTGCCAGCACTCTGAGCGGAGCTAGCACAGATACGCAGTATTTT. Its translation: CASTLSGASTDTQYF.

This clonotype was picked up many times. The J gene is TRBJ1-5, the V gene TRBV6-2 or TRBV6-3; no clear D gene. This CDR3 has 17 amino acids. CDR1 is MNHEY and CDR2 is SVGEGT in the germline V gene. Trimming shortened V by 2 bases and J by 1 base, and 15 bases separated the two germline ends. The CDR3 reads CASSYGRAFGSNQPQHF. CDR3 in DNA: TGTGCCAGCAGTTACGGTAGAGCTTTCGGCAGCAATCAGCCCCAGCATTTT.

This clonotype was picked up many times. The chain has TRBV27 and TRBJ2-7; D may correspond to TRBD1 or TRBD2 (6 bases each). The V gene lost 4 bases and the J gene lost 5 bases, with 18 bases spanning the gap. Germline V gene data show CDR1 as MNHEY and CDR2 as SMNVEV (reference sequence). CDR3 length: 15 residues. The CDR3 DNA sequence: TGTGCCAGCAGTTATTCGGGGGCGCCTATTAACGAGCAGTACTTC. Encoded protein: CASSYSGAPINEQYF.